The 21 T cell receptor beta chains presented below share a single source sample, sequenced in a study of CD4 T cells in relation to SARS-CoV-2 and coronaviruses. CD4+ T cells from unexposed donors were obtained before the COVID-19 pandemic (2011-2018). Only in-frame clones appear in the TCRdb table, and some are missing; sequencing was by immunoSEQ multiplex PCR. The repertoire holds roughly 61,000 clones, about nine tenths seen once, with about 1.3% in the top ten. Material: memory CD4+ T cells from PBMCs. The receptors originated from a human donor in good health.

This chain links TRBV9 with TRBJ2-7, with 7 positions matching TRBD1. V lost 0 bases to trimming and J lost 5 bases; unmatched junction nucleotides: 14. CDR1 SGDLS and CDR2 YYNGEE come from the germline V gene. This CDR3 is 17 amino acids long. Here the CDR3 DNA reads TGTGCCAGCAGCGTAGGGAAAGGGGGCCCTCCGGGGCACGAGCAGTACTTC. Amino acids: CASSVGKGGPPGHEQYF. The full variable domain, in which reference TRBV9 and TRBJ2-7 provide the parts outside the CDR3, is DSGVTQTPKHLITATGQRVTLRCSPRSGDLSVYWYQQSLDQGLQFLIQYYNGEERAKGNILERFSAQQFPDLHSELNLSSLELGDSALYFCASSVGKGGPPGHEQYFGPGTRLTVT.

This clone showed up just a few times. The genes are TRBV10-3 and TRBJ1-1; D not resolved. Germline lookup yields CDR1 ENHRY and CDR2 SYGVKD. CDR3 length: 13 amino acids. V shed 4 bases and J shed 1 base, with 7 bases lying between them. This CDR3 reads CAISGRENTEAFF. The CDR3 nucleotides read TGTGCCATCAGTGGACGGGAGAACACTGAAGCTTTCTTT.

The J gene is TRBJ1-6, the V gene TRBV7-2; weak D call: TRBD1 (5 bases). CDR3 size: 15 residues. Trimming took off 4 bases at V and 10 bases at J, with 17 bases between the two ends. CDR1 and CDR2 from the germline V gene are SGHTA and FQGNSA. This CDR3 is CASSSEAGFGSPLHF. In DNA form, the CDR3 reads TGTGCCAGCAGCTCCGAAGCAGGGTTTGGGTCACCCCTCCACTTT.

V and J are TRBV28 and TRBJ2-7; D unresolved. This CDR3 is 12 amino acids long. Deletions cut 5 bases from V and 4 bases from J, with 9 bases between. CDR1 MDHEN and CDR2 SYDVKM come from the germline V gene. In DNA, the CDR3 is TGTGCCAGCAGTACTACAGAGTACGAGCAGTACTTC. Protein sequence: CASSTTEYEQYF.

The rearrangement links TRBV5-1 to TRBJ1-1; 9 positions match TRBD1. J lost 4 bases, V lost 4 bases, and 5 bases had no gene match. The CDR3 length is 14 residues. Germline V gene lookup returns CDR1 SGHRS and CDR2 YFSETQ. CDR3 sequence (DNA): TGCGCCAGCAGCCGCAGGGGACAGGGCACTGAAGCTTTCTTT. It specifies CASSRRGQGTEAFF.

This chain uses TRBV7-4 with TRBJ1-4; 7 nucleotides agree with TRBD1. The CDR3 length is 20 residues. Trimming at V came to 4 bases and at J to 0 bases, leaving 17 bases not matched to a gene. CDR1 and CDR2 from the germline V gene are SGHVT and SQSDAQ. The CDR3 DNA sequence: TGTGCCAGCAGCTCCGCCGATCTCGGGACAGCACTTTCAACTAATGAAAAACTGTTTTTT. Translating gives CASSSADLGTALSTNEKLFF.

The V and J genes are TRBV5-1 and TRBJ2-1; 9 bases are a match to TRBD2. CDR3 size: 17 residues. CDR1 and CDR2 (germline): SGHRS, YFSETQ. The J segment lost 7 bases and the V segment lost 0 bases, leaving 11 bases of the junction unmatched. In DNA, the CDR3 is TGCGCCAGCAGCTTGGGGTCGGCGGGAGGGCCGAGGAATGAGCAGTTCTTC. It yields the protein CASSLGSAGGPRNEQFF.

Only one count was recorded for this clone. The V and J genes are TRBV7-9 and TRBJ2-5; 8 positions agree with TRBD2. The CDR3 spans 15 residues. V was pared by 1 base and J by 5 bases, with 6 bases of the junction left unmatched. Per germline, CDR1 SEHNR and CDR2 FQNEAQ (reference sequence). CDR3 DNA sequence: TGTGCCAGCAGCTTAGGGACTAGCTTGTGGGAGACCCAGTACTTC. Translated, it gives CASSLGTSLWETQYF. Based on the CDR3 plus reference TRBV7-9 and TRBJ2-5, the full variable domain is DTGVSQNPRHKITKRGQNVTFRCDPISEHNRLYWYRQTLGQGPEFLTYFQNEAQLEKSRLLSDRFSAERPKGSFSTLEIQRTEQGDSAMYLCASSLGTSLWETQYFGPGTRLLVL.

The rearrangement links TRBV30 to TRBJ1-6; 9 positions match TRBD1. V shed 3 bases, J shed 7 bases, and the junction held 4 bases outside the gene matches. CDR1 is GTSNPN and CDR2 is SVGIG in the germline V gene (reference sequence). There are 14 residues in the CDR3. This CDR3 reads CAWSRDRANSPLHF. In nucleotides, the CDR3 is TGTGCCTGGAGCCGGGACAGGGCGAATTCACCCCTCCACTTT.

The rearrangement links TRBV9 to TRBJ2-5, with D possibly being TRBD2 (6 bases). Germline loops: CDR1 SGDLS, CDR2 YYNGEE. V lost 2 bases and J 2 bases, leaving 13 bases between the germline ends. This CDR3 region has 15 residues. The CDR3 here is CASSVREWGQETQYF. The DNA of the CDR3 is TGTGCCAGCAGCGTTCGGGAGTGGGGGCAAGAGACCCAGTACTTC.

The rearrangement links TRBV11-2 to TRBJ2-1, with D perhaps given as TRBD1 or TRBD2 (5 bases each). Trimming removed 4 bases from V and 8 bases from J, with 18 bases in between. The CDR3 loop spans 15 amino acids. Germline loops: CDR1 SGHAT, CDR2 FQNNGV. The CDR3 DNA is TGTGCCAGCAGCTCAGGCAGGGCCGAGGGTGATGAGCAGTTCTTC. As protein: CASSSGRAEGDEQFF.

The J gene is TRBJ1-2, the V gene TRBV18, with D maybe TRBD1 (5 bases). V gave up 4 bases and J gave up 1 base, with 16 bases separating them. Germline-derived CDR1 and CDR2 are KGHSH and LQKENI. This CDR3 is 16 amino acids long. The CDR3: CASSLEEPGVNYGYTF. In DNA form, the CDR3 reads TGTGCCAGCTCACTTGAAGAACCGGGGGTTAACTATGGCTACACCTTC.

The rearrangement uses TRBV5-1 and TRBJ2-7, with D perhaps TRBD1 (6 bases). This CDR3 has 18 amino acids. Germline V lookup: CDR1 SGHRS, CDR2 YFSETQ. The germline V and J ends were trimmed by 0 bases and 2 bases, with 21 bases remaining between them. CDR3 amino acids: CASSLGPGDKNPPYEQYF. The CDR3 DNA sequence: TGCGCCAGCAGCTTGGGCCCTGGGGACAAAAACCCGCCCTACGAGCAGTACTTC.

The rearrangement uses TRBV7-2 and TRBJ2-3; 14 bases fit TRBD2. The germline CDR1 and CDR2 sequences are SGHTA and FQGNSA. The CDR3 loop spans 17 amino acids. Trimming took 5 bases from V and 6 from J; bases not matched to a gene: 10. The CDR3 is CASSGLAGGGKRDTQYF. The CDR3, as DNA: TGTGCCAGCAGCGGACTAGCGGGAGGTGGGAAACGGGATACGCAGTATTTT.

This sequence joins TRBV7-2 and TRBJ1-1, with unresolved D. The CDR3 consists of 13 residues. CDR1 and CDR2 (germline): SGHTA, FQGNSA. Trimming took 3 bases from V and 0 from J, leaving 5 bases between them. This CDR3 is CASSFRMNTEAFF. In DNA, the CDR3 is TGTGCCAGCAGCTTTCGAATGAACACTGAAGCTTTCTTT.

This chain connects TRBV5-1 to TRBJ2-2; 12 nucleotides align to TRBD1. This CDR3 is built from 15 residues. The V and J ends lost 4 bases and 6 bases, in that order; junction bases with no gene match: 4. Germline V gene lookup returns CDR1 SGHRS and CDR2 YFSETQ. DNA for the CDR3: TGCGCCAGCAGCGGGGGACAGGGGGCACCCGGGGAGCTGTTTTTT. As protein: CASSGGQGAPGELFF.

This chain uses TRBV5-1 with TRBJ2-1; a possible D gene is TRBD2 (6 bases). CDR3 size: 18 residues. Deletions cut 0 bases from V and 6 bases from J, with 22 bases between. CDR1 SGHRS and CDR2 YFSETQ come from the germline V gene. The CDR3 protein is CASSLAGVSGSWPNEQFF. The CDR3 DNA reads TGCGCCAGCAGCTTGGCCGGGGTGTCCGGGAGTTGGCCCAATGAGCAGTTCTTC.

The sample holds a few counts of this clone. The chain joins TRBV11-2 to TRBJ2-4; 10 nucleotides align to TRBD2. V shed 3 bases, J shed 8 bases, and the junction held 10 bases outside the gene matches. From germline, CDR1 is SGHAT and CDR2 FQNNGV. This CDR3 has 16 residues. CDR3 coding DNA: TGTGCCAGCAGCTTGTGGCTAGCGGGAGCGGGGGACATTCAGTACTTC. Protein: CASSLWLAGAGDIQYF.

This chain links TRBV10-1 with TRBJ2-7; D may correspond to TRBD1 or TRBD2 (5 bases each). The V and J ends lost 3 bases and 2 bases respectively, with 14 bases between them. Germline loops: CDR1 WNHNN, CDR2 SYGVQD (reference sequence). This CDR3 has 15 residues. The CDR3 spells CASSDSGDPAYEQYF. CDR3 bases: TGCGCCAGCAGTGACAGTGGGGACCCAGCCTACGAGCAGTACTTC.

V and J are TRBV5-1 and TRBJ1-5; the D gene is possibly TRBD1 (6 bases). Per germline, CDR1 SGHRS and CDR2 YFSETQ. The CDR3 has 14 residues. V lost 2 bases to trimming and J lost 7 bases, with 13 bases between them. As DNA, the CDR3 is TGCGCCAGCAGCTTATCAGGGGAGGAGCAGCCCCAGCATTTT. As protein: CASSLSGEEQPQHF.

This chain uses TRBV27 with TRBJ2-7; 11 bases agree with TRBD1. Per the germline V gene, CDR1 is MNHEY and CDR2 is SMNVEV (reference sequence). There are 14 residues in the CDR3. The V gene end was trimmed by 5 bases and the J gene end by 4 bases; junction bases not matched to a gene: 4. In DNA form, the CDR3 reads TGTGCCAGCAGTGACGGACAGGGGGCTTACGAGCAGTACTTC. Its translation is CASSDGQGAYEQYF.